The rows below give T cell receptor beta chains drawn from one sample of a study of patients and donors after allogeneic stem cell transplantation. MiXCR, applied by TCRdb to the RT-PCR reads, yields one record per CDR3 protein. The table lists under 30,000 distinct CDR3 sequences, 7% to 8.5% of them singletons. Sequencing was carried out using blood, either unsorted or a sorted T cell fraction (not recorded which). The source of these receptors is a human donor who was either an allogeneic HSCT recipient or a stem cell or donor lymphocyte infusion donor (not recorded which). It is not recorded whose cells these are; they may come from a transplant donor. CDR3s include the opening cysteine and the closing phenylalanine or tryptophan. The D gene is left open where the match is weak. Clone size is given for some rows only: seen once, a few or many times, or a class if the clone is expanded.

clone_size j_call v_call d_call cdr3_aa cdr3_nt
many TRBJ1-2 TRBV5-1 NA CASSVSNTGYTF TGCGCCAGCAGCGTCTCAAATACCGGCTACACCTTC
NA TRBJ2-7 TRBV6-1 NA CASRQGGYSYEQYF TGTGCCAGCCGCCAGGGGGGGTACTCCTACGAGCAGTACTTC
many TRBJ2-1 TRBV7-8 NA CASSPTSGVNEQFF TGTGCCAGCAGTCCGACGTCGGGGGTCAATGAGCAGTTCTTC
many TRBJ2-1 TRBV11-2 NA CASSRTRDYNEQFF TGTGCCAGCAGCAGAACCCGGGACTACAATGAGCAGTTCTTC
NA TRBJ1-1 TRBV20-1 TRBD1 CSASAGTVNTEAFF TGCAGTGCTAGTGCCGGGACAGTGAACACTGAAGCTTTCTTT
medium-sized TRBJ2-1 TRBV5-1 TRBD2 CASSLVGGSGGNEQFF TGCGCCAGCAGCTTGGTAGGGGGTAGCGGGGGGAATGAGCAGTTCTTC
NA TRBJ2-2 TRBV25-1 TRBD2 CASSELGGEDTGELFF TGTGCCAGCAGTGAATTGGGGGGGGAGGACACCGGGGAGCTGTTTTTT
many TRBJ2-1 TRBV18 TRBD1 CASSPGQGNYNEQFF TGTGCCAGCTCACCGGGACAGGGCAACTACAATGAGCAGTTCTTC
NA TRBJ1-2 TRBV15 NA CATSSSAGRGGYTF TGTGCCACCAGTAGCTCCGCGGGCAGGGGAGGCTACACCTTC
NA TRBJ2-3 TRBV2 NA CASSEDRTDTQYF TGTGCCAGCAGTGAAGACCGCACAGATACGCAGTATTTT
NA TRBJ2-5 TRBV5-4 NA CASSLGTEETQYF TGTGCCAGCAGCTTGGGGACAGAAGAGACCCAGTACTTC
many TRBJ2-7 TRBV3-1 TRBD1 CASSMWDRISSYEQYF TGTGCCAGCAGCATGTGGGACAGGATAAGCTCCTACGAGCAGTACTTC
few TRBJ1-1 TRBV18 TRBD1 CASSDRETEAFF TGTGCCAGCTCCGACAGGGAAACTGAAGCTTTCTTT
few TRBJ2-5 TRBV2 NA CASSAHGSPEGETQYF TGTGCCAGCAGCGCCCACGGTTCTCCAGAGGGAGAGACCCAGTACTTC
NA TRBJ1-5 TRBV2 TRBD1 CASSPQGATQPQHF TGTGCCAGCAGCCCCCAGGGGGCGACTCAGCCCCAGCATTTT
many TRBJ2-7 TRBV28 NA CASSYRYEQYF TGTGCCAGCAGTTACCGATACGAGCAGTACTTC
NA TRBJ1-4 TRBV20-1 NA CSARDNGQGEKLFF TGCAGTGCTAGAGATAATGGCCAGGGAGAAAAACTGTTTTTT
NA TRBJ2-7 TRBV12-3/TRBV12-4 TRBD1 CASRPGGTGGEQYF TGTGCCAGCAGACCAGGGGGGACAGGGGGCGAGCAGTACTTC
NA TRBJ2-3 TRBV2 NA CASSEGTSPETDTQYF TGTGCCAGCAGTGAAGGGACCAGCCCCGAGACAGATACGCAGTATTTT
many TRBJ1-2 TRBV6-5 NA CASSYSRSYGYTF TGTGCCAGCAGTTACTCGCGCAGCTATGGCTACACCTTC
many TRBJ1-2 TRBV5-6 NA CASNQGRSYGYTF TGTGCCAGCAACCAGGGGAGATCCTATGGCTACACCTTC
many TRBJ2-5 TRBV7-9 NA CASSLYEEETQYF TGTGCCAGCAGCTTATATGAGGAAGAGACCCAGTACTTC
few TRBJ2-7 TRBV28 NA CASSRGAYEQYF TGTGCCAGCAGTAGGGGGGCCTACGAGCAGTACTTC
NA TRBJ1-5 TRBV14 NA CASSQGAMGPQHF TGTGCCAGCAGCCAGGGGGCGATGGGGCCCCAGCATTTT
many TRBJ2-3 TRBV6-1 TRBD2 CASSEHAGVADTQYF TGTGCCAGCAGTGAACACGCGGGAGTGGCAGATACGCAGTATTTT
NA TRBJ1-5 TRBV19 TRBD1 CASSTTTGGYQPQHF TGTGCCAGTAGTACCACTACAGGGGGATATCAGCCCCAGCATTTT
many TRBJ2-3 TRBV7-9 NA CASSLDLTGGTDTQYF TGTGCCAGCAGCTTAGATTTGACAGGAGGAACAGATACGCAGTATTTT
NA TRBJ2-3 TRBV7-2 NA CASSLVGYPTDTQYF TGTGCCAGCAGCTTAGTAGGCTACCCCACAGATACGCAGTATTTT
many TRBJ1-1 TRBV6-2/TRBV6-3 NA CASSTGTRMNTEAFF TGTGCCAGCAGTACAGGGACTAGGATGAACACTGAAGCTTTCTTT
many TRBJ2-2 TRBV27 NA CASRPQAGSLLTGELFF TGTGCCAGCAGACCGCAGGCGGGTAGCCTTCTCACCGGGGAGCTGTTTTTT
NA TRBJ1-3 TRBV9 NA CASSPGTPTSGNTIYF TGTGCCAGCAGCCCCGGGACACCGACCTCTGGAAACACCATATATTTT
few TRBJ2-5 TRBV5-5 NA CASSSQETQYF TGTGCCAGCAGTTCTCAAGAGACCCAGTACTTC
NA TRBJ2-1 TRBV11-3 TRBD1 CASSFSDRDEQFF TGTGCCAGCAGCTTTTCTGACAGGGACGAGCAGTTCTTC
many TRBJ2-2 TRBV29-1 TRBD1 CSVSAGTGVTGELFF TGCAGCGTCAGTGCCGGGACAGGGGTGACCGGGGAGCTGTTTTTT
many TRBJ1-1 TRBV7-9 NA CASTSPTPEAFF TGTGCCAGCACCTCCCCCACCCCTGAAGCTTTCTTT
NA TRBJ1-6 TRBV11-3 NA CASSYRVDSPLHF TGTGCCAGCAGCTACCGGGTTGATTCACCCCTCCACTTT
NA TRBJ2-7 TRBV19 TRBD1 CASIGQDYEQYF TGTGCCAGTATCGGACAGGACTACGAGCAGTACTTC
few TRBJ2-2 TRBV10-3 NA CAISESKGNTGELFF TGTGCCATCAGTGAGTCGAAAGGGAACACCGGGGAGCTGTTTTTT
few TRBJ2-3 TRBV7-9 NA CASSLVIPKYLTQYF TGTGCCAGCAGCTTAGTGATACCTAAGTACCTAACGCAGTATTTT
NA TRBJ1-2 TRBV20-1 NA CSAREGGYGYTF TGCAGTGCTAGGGAGGGGGGCTATGGCTACACCTTC
once TRBJ1-2 TRBV6-1 NA CASSAQGDYGYTF TGTGCCAGCTCCGCCCAGGGAGACTATGGCTACACCTTC
many TRBJ1-5 TRBV28 NA CASSTQGSNQPQHF TGTGCCAGCAGCACACAGGGAAGCAATCAGCCCCAGCATTTT
NA TRBJ1-1 TRBV4-1 NA CASSQEERGGMNTEAFF TGCGCCAGCAGTCAGGAAGAGAGGGGGGGGATGAACACTGAAGCTTTCTTT
NA TRBJ2-6 TRBV18 NA CASSPGGANVLTF TGTGCCAGCTCACCGGGGGGGGCCAACGTCCTGACTTTC
NA TRBJ1-5 TRBV19 NA CASSPLRDISHQPQHF TGTGCCAGTAGCCCCCTCCGGGACATCTCTCATCAGCCCCAGCATTTT
many TRBJ2-1 TRBV20-1 TRBD2 CSATTTSGIYNEQFF TGCAGTGCTACAACGACTAGCGGGATATACAATGAGCAGTTCTTC
many TRBJ2-1 TRBV20-1 NA CSASQGYNEQFF TGCAGTGCTAGTCAGGGCTACAATGAGCAGTTCTTC
many TRBJ1-2 TRBV28 NA CASRAPGRGTEGYTF TGTGCCAGCAGAGCCCCCGGGCGGGGAACTGAAGGCTACACCTTC
many TRBJ2-3 TRBV7-9 NA CASSQGSFYSSTDTQYF TGTGCCAGCAGCCAAGGATCCTTTTACTCTAGCACAGATACGCAGTATTTT